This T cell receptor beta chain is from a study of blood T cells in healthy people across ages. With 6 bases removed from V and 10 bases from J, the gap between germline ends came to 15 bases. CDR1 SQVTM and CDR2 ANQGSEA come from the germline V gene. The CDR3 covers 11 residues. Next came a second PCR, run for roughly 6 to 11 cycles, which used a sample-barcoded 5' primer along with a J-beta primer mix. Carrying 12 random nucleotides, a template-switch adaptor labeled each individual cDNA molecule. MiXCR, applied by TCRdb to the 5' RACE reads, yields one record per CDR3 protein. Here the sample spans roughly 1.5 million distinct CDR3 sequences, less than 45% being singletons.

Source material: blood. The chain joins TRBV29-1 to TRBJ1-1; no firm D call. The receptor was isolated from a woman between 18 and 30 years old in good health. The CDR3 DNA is TGCAGCGTCCAATCAGCTAAAGGAGCTTTCTTT. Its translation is CSVQSAKGAFF.